One and the same sample provided the 11 T cell receptor beta chains below, sequenced in a study. MiXCR, run by TCRdb on the RT-PCR reads, gives a single entry per CDR3 protein. The sample shows fewer than 800,000 distinct CDR3 sequences, 14% of them seen only once. The sequenced sample was memory CD4+ T cells from blood. The receptors were sampled from a female donor in good health, serving as a healthy control.

This clonotype was found a few times. The chain combines TRBV20-1 with TRBJ2-1; 10 bases are a match to TRBD2. The CDR3 is 15 amino acids. Trimming took 6 bases from V and 7 from J; bases not matched to a gene: 12. CDR1 is DFQATT and CDR2 is SNEGSKA in the germline V gene (reference sequence). The CDR3 DNA sequence: TGCAGTGCCTCCGGGGCTAGCGGGAGAGGAAATGAGCAGTTCTTC. It yields the protein CSASGASGRGNEQFF.

This clonotype has only a few counts. The J gene is TRBJ2-7, the V gene TRBV28; TRBD1 matches at 8 bases. CDR3 length equals 15 residues. CDR1 is MDHEN, CDR2 SYDVKM, per germline. V gave up 2 bases and J gave up 4 bases; unmatched junction bases: 7. The CDR3 nucleotides are TGTGCCAGCAGTTTACAGGGGGCGAGTTCTTACGAGCAGTACTTC. Translating gives CASSLQGASSYEQYF.

The V and J genes are TRBV5-1 and TRBJ1-4, with D possibly TRBD1 on 6 matching bases. Looked up from germline, CDR1 is SGHRS and CDR2 is YFSETQ. Trimming stripped 4 bases from V and 6 bases from J, with 13 bases between. The CDR3 is 14 residues long. CDR3 sequence (DNA): TGCGCCAGCAGCCCCCAACCAGGGGATGAAAAACTGTTTTTT. It is translated as CASSPQPGDEKLFF.

This clonotype was detected many times. The gene calls are TRBV7-2 and TRBJ2-3; 8 bases agree with TRBD1. The V gene end was trimmed by 0 bases and the J gene end by 8 bases; junction bases not matched to a gene: 1. Germline lookup yields CDR1 SGHTA and CDR2 FQGNSA. CDR3 size: 13 residues. CDR3 sequence: CASSLAQGATQYF. CDR3 sequence (DNA): TGTGCCAGCAGCTTAGCGCAGGGGGCTACGCAGTATTTT.

Ten or more counts support this clonotype. The rearrangement joins TRBV7-2 to TRBJ2-1; 8 positions match TRBD2. Germline CDR1 is SGHTA and CDR2 is FQGNSA. The CDR3 contains 15 residues. Trimming took 4 bases from V and 3 from J; bases not matched to a gene: 5. Here the CDR3 DNA reads TGTGCCAGCAGCTCAACGGGGGGGCTCTACAATGAGCAGTTCTTC. Translation: CASSSTGGLYNEQFF.

This clonotype was counted many times. This chain links TRBV7-6 with TRBJ2-3, with a tentative D call TRBD1 (6 bases). Germline CDR1 is SGHVS and CDR2 is FNYEAQ. CDR3 length: 15 residues. V lost 3 bases and J lost 2, with 12 bases in between. The CDR3 is CASSFLGTYTDTQYF. CDR3 nucleotide sequence: TGTGCCAGCAGCTTCCTCGGGACATACACAGATACGCAGTATTTT.

This clonotype was counted many times. The chain couples TRBV20-1 to TRBJ2-7; tentatively, D is TRBD2 (6 bases). The CDR3 sequence is 13 residues long. The germline CDR1 and CDR2 sequences are DFQATT and SNEGSKA (reference sequence). V was shortened by 1 base and J by 11 bases, with 18 bases between the two germline ends. The CDR3 reads CSARVTTGLREYF. DNA of the CDR3: TGCAGTGCTAGAGTCACCACGGGACTTCGGGAGTACTTC.

In its sample, this clonotype was seen many times. V and J are TRBV5-1 and TRBJ2-7; D call uncertain. V was trimmed by 0 bases and J by 0 bases, leaving 7 bases between them. Germline V gene lookup returns CDR1 SGHRS and CDR2 YFSETQ. CDR3 length: 14 residues. The CDR3 loop reads CASSLGHVSYEQYF. The CDR3 DNA reads as TGCGCCAGCAGCTTGGGGCACGTCTCCTACGAGCAGTACTTC.

This clonotype showed up just a few times. The chain combines TRBV6-1 with TRBJ1-4; the D gene is possibly TRBD1 (6 bases). V lost 7 bases to trimming and J lost 6 bases, with 15 bases between them. CDR3 length: 14 amino acids. Germline CDR1 reads MNHNS; CDR2 reads SASEGT. In DNA, the CDR3 is TGTGCCAGCACCCCGGGACACAGTGATGAAAAACTGTTTTTT. Protein product: CASTPGHSDEKLFF.

This clonotype occurred a few times. V and J are TRBV25-1 and TRBJ1-1, with TRBD1 matching over 7 bases. Germline V gene sequence: CDR1 MGHDK, CDR2 SYGVNS. CDR3 length: 13 residues. The V segment lost 5 bases and the J segment 4 bases; nucleotides outside the gene matches: 4. CDR3 bases: TGTGCCAGCAGTTGGACAGGACGCACTGAAGCTTTCTTT. This sequence encodes CASSWTGRTEAFF.

This clonotype was observed a handful of times. This chain uses TRBV10-3 with TRBJ2-1; 12 bases agree with TRBD1. The CDR3 extends over 16 amino acids. Looked up from germline, CDR1 is ENHRY and CDR2 is SYGVKD. J gave up 1 base and V 8 bases, and 6 bases lay outside the gene matches. Here the CDR3 reads CAIGGTGGRSYNEQFF. As DNA, the CDR3 is TGTGCCATCGGGGGGACAGGGGGCCGGTCCTACAATGAGCAGTTCTTC.